The rows below give T cell receptor beta chains drawn from one sample of a study of T cells in Graves' hyperthyroidism and ophthalmopathy. TCRdb ran MiXCR on the multiplex PCR reads and lists one entry per CDR3 protein. The table has over 350,000 distinct CDR3 sequences, about a fifth seen once. The sample taken for sequencing was blood. These receptors all come from a man aged 18 to 30 with Graves' ophthalmopathy. CDR3s include the opening cysteine and the closing phenylalanine or tryptophan. The D gene is left open where the match is weak. Where a row states a size, it is once, few, many or the class of an expanded clone; other rows omit it.

>TRBJ1-5|TRBD1|many|TRBV6-1
TGTGCCAGCAGTCCCGGGACAGGGGACGATCAGCCCCAGCATTTT
CASSPGTGDDQPQHF
>TRBJ2-2|-|many|TRBV14
TGTGCCAGCAGCCAAGGGGCTTCGAACACCGGGGAGCTGTTTTTT
CASSQGASNTGELFF
>TRBJ2-1|-|few|TRBV5-5
TGTGCCAGCAGCTTCACAGGGGACTACGGTCGAGGCAATGAGCAGTTCTTC
CASSFTGDYGRGNEQFF
>TRBJ2-5|-|many|TRBV6-2/TRBV6-3
TGTGCCAGCAGTTACTCAGCGGTGTGGGAGACCCAGTACTTC
CASSYSAVWETQYF
>TRBJ2-7|TRBD1|-|TRBV5-1
TGCGCCAGCAGCCGAGAAACCGGGACAGGGACCGAGCAGTACTTC
CASSRETGTGTEQYF
>TRBJ1-1|TRBD1|many|TRBV2
TGTGCCAGCAGGGACAGGGGAGAAACTGAAGCTTTCTTT
CASRDRGETEAFF
>TRBJ2-7|-|many|TRBV24-1
TGTGCCACCAGTGATTGGGTCGCGGGGATCCACGAGCAGTACTTC
CATSDWVAGIHEQYF
>TRBJ1-1|-|many|TRBV6-1
TGTGCCAGCAGTGCAGGCTGGGGCATTGGTGACACTGAAGCTTTCTTT
CASSAGWGIGDTEAFF
>TRBJ1-1|-|many|TRBV5-1
TGCGCCAGCAGCTCGCCGGGCGGTGAAGCTTTCTTT
CASSSPGGEAFF
>TRBJ1-6|-|-|TRBV28
TGTGCCAGCACCCTTGACCAGAGCTTCTATAATTCACCCCTCCACTTT
CASTLDQSFYNSPLHF
>TRBJ1-5|-|many|TRBV7-9
TGTGCCAGCAGCTTAGGACGGGGTGGCCAGCCCCAGCATTTT
CASSLGRGGQPQHF
>TRBJ2-5|-|many|TRBV5-8
TGTGCCAGCAGCCTACCTACAGGGACCCAAGAGACCCAGTACTTC
CASSLPTGTQETQYF